This TCR beta chain was identified in a study of T-cell memory formation after mild COVID-19. TCRdb reanalysed the 5' RACE reads using MiXCR and keeps one entry per CDR3 protein. The profile shows roughly 450,000 distinct CDR3 sequences, roughly 20% of them singletons. CDR1 is MNHNS, CDR2 SASEGT, per germline. V was pared by 8 bases and J by 0 bases, with 19 bases between. The CDR3 sequence is 16 residues long. V gene TRBV6-1 combines with J gene TRBJ1-1; D not certain. Sequenced sample: PBMCs or a T cell subset sorted from them (not recorded which). The sequence derives from an adult woman who had mild COVID-19 (a few samples of this study predate the infection). Cell type and time point are not known. The CDR3: CASPVTLGSMNTEAFF. CDR3 bases: TGTGCCAGCCCAGTTACCTTAGGGAGCATGAACACTGAAGCTTTCTTT.